These 25 T cell receptor beta chains originate from one sample sequenced in a study of cytomegalovirus exposure and HLA in healthy donors. Sequencing was performed with immunoSEQ multiplex PCR; in TCRdb, only in-frame clones are kept and a portion is missing. The table lists 140,000 or so clones, about 91% of them singletons, with 9% in the top ten. The sequenced sample consisted of PBMCs. Source of these receptors: a woman younger than 30 in good health and CMV-seropositive.

CDR3 in amino acids: CASSPQGSGGAFYNEQFF. For the CDR3, the DNA is TGTGCCAGCAGCCCGCAGGGTAGCGGGGGGGCGTTCTACAATGAGCAGTTCTTC. The chain carries TRBV7-2 and TRBJ2-1; 11 nucleotides match TRBD2. Looked up from germline, CDR1 is SGHTA and CDR2 is FQGNSA. This CDR3 has 18 residues. V trimming: 5 bases; J trimming: 3 bases; junction bases outside the gene matches: 12.

V usage is TRBV27 and J usage is TRBJ1-2; TRBD1 agrees at 8 bases. This CDR3 has 14 amino acids. V was pared by 4 bases and J by 8 bases, with 9 bases of the junction left unmatched. Germline CDR1 and CDR2: MNHEY and SMNVEV (reference sequence). CDR3 residues: CASSSTDRGGGYTF. In DNA, the CDR3 is TGTGCCAGCAGTTCTACAGACAGGGGAGGAGGCTACACCTTC.

The rearrangement links TRBV19 to TRBJ2-7, with D possibly TRBD2 on 6 matching bases. The CDR3 contains 13 residues. Germline assignment: CDR1 LNHDA and CDR2 SQIVND (reference sequence). The V end was cut by 6 bases, the J end by 1 base, with 10 bases between. For the CDR3, the DNA is TGTGCCAGTAGCCCTGGGGGGTCCTACGAGCAGTACTTC. It specifies CASSPGGSYEQYF.

The chain uses TRBV10-3 and TRBJ2-1; 11 nucleotides agree with TRBD2. The V segment lost 4 bases and the J segment 7 bases; nucleotides outside the gene matches: 9. CDR3 size: 16 residues. Germline V gives CDR1 ENHRY, CDR2 SYGVKD. The CDR3 loop is CAISGSSSGGSNEQFF. CDR3 coding DNA: TGTGCCATCAGTGGGTCCTCTAGCGGGGGGTCAAATGAGCAGTTCTTC.

About this clone: The same CDR3 arises from other DNA sequences in this sample as well. The V and J genes are TRBV4-1 and TRBJ2-3; D is ambiguous. V was trimmed by 0 bases and J by 2 bases, leaving 6 bases between them. Germline assignment: CDR1 MGHRA and CDR2 YSYEKL. This CDR3 is built from 14 residues. CDR3 nucleotides: TGCGCCAGCAGCCAAGACTCTAACACAGATACGCAGTATTTT. Translating gives CASSQDSNTDTQYF.

Only a few counts were recorded for this clone. The J gene is TRBJ1-6, the V gene TRBV6-1; 8 nucleotides agree with TRBD1. Trimming at V came to 3 bases and at J to 14 bases, leaving 6 bases not matched to a gene. CDR1 is MNHNS and CDR2 is SASEGT in the germline V gene. The CDR3 contains 13 residues. CDR3 nucleotide sequence: TGTGCCAGCAGTGACCGGACAGGGTCTACCCTCCACTTT. This gives the protein CASSDRTGSTLHF.

The chain links TRBV7-8 to TRBJ2-5; a possible D gene is TRBD2 (5 bases). V shed 1 base and J shed 5 bases, with 8 bases lying between them. Germline-derived CDR1 and CDR2 are SGHVS and FQNEAQ. This CDR3 is built from 13 residues. CDR3 coding DNA: TGTGCCAGCAGCTTAGGAGGGTCGGAGACCCAGTACTTC. Translation: CASSLGGSETQYF. The entire variable domain, with the rest obtained from reference TRBV7-8 and TRBJ2-5, is as follows: GAGVSQSPRYKVAKRGQDVALRCDPISGHVSLFWYQQALGQGPEFLTYFQNEAQLDKSGLPSDRFFAERPEGSVSTLKIQRTQQEDSAVYLCASSLGGSETQYFGPGTRLLVL.

The gene calls are TRBV28 and TRBJ2-7; TRBD1 agrees at 9 bases. J gave up 4 bases and V 8 bases, and 15 bases lay outside the gene matches. The length of the CDR3 is 16 residues. Germline V gene data show CDR1 as MDHEN and CDR2 as SYDVKM. CDR3 DNA sequence: TGTGCCAGCGTCCCCTCGAGGCGGGACAGGGCTTACGAGCAGTACTTC. Protein sequence: CASVPSRRDRAYEQYF.

This clone was detected only once. The genes are TRBV7-6 and TRBJ2-6, with unresolved D. Germline CDR1 SGHVS, CDR2 FNYEAQ. The CDR3 has 14 residues. V shed 5 bases and J shed 4 bases, with 9 bases lying between them. The CDR3 region is CASSRVGGANVLTF. DNA of the CDR3: TGTGCCAGCAGCCGGGTTGGAGGGGCCAACGTCCTGACTTTC.

This clone was detected only a few times. V gene TRBV2 combines with J gene TRBJ1-2, with D perhaps matching TRBD1 (5 bases). V was trimmed by 9 bases and J by 6 bases, leaving 14 bases between them. The CDR3 is 12 residues long. The V gene's germline CDR1 is SNHLY and CDR2 FYNNEI. This CDR3 reads CARNGGDNGYTF. The CDR3 DNA sequence: TGTGCCAGAAACGGGGGAGACAATGGCTACACCTTC.

V usage is TRBV7-9 and J usage is TRBJ2-7, with TRBD1 identical over 9 bases. The CDR3 spans 14 residues. V gave up 3 bases and J gave up 6 bases; unmatched junction bases: 6. CDR1 and CDR2 (germline): SEHNR, FQNEAQ (reference sequence). The CDR3 DNA follows: TGTGCCAGCAGCTTTACCGGGACAGGGACCGAGCAGTACTTC. Its translation is CASSFTGTGTEQYF.

V usage is TRBV19 and J usage is TRBJ1-2; 7 bases line up with TRBD1. J was trimmed by 4 bases and V by 9 bases; bases with no gene match: 8. This CDR3 region has 13 residues. Germline CDR1 is LNHDA and CDR2 is SQIVND (reference sequence). DNA for the CDR3: TGTGCCAGCAGCCGACAGGGAGCCTATGGCTACACCTTC. Translated, it gives CASSRQGAYGYTF.

This chain connects TRBV10-1 to TRBJ1-6; 12 bases align to TRBD1. This CDR3 contains 12 residues. The germline V gene has CDR1 WNHNN and CDR2 SYGVQD (reference sequence). J lost 10 bases, V lost 8 bases, and 0 bases had no gene match. CDR3 sequence (DNA): TGCGCCAGCGGGACAGGGGGCTCACCCCTCCACTTT. This codes for CASGTGGSPLHF.

This clone was seen a handful of times. V usage is TRBV6-1 and J usage is TRBJ1-4; perhaps TRBD1 as D (6 bases). V was pared by 1 base and J by 4 bases, with 13 bases between. CDR3 length: 16 residues. Germline V gene data show CDR1 as MNHNS and CDR2 as SASEGT. The CDR3 is CASSEDTGKFNEKLFF. In nucleotides, the CDR3 is TGTGCCAGCAGTGAAGATACAGGGAAATTTAATGAAAAACTGTTTTTT.

The chain is built from TRBV28 and TRBJ1-5; D is possibly TRBD1 (6 bases). Germline CDR1 reads MDHEN; CDR2 reads SYDVKM. V was cut by 6 bases and J by 2 bases, with 14 bases left in between. The CDR3 sequence is 15 residues long. The CDR3 DNA sequence: TGTGCCAGCAGGTGGACAGTTAGGGGCAATCAGCCCCAGCATTTT. It specifies CASRWTVRGNQPQHF.

The CDR3 loop reads CASSFTTGAYEQYF. CDR3 DNA: TGTGCCAGCAGTTTTACCACAGGGGCCTACGAGCAGTACTTC. This chain uses TRBV28 with TRBJ2-7; the match to TRBD1 covers 7 bases. J gave up 2 bases and V 3 bases, and 4 bases lay outside the gene matches. Germline CDR1 and CDR2: MDHEN and SYDVKM. There are 14 residues in the CDR3.

This chain connects TRBV7-9 to TRBJ1-2; perhaps TRBD1 as D (5 bases). Deletions cut 1 base from V and 0 bases from J, with 12 bases between. CDR1 and CDR2 from the germline V gene are SEHNR and FQNEAQ (reference sequence). The CDR3 is 16 amino acids. CDR3 sequence reads: CASSLGPGGSNYGYTF. CDR3 nucleotide sequence: TGTGCCAGCAGCTTAGGCCCCGGGGGATCTAACTATGGCTACACCTTC.

The V gene is TRBV7-9, the J gene TRBJ2-2; 8 bases are shared with TRBD1. This CDR3 spans 18 amino acids. CDR1 SEHNR and CDR2 FQNEAQ come from the germline V gene (reference sequence). Unmatched junction bases numbered 14, after V lost 5 bases and J lost 3 bases. CDR3 protein: CASSLELGRGLHTGELFF. The CDR3 bases are TGTGCCAGCAGCCTAGAATTGGGCAGGGGGCTGCACACCGGGGAGCTGTTTTTT. Filled out from reference TRBV7-9 and TRBJ2-2, the complete variable domain reads DTGVSQNPRHKITKRGQNVTFRCDPISEHNRLYWYRQTLGQGPEFLTYFQNEAQLEKSRLLSDRFSAERPKGSFSTLEIQRTEQGDSAMYLCASSLELGRGLHTGELFFGEGSRLTVL.

CDR3 in amino acids: CASSWAGGDYGYTF. In DNA form, the CDR3 reads TGTGCCAGCAGTTGGGCAGGGGGAGACTATGGCTACACCTTC. The chain has TRBV27 and TRBJ1-2, with 7 bases fitting TRBD1. Trimming cost V 4 bases and J 3 bases; bases outside gene matches: 5. The CDR3 consists of 14 residues. Germline V lookup: CDR1 MNHEY, CDR2 SMNVEV (reference sequence).

V usage is TRBV28 and J usage is TRBJ1-6; D gene ambiguous. The CDR3 runs to 15 residues. V was cut by 4 bases and J by 4 bases, with 11 bases left in between. Germline CDR1 MDHEN, CDR2 SYDVKM. CDR3 region: CASSSFGIYNSPLHF. The CDR3 region has the DNA TGTGCCAGCAGTTCCTTCGGGATTTATAATTCACCCCTCCACTTT.

J is TRBJ1-1 and V is TRBV27, with 7 bases matching TRBD1. CDR3 length: 16 amino acids. Per the germline V gene, CDR1 is MNHEY and CDR2 is SMNVEV (reference sequence). The V and J ends lost 0 bases and 0 bases, in that order; junction bases with no gene match: 4. The CDR3 loop is CASSLSQGSLNTEAFF. CDR3 in DNA: TGTGCCAGCAGTTTATCACAGGGGAGTCTGAACACTGAAGCTTTCTTT.

The chain carries TRBV19 and TRBJ2-7, with 8 nucleotides matching TRBD2. The trim removed 4 bases at V and 3 bases at J, leaving 8 bases unmatched. The CDR3 covers 15 residues. Germline CDR1 and CDR2: LNHDA and SQIVND (reference sequence). This chain's CDR3 is CASSRAGANFYEQYF. DNA of the CDR3: TGTGCCAGTAGTAGAGCGGGGGCCAACTTCTACGAGCAGTACTTC.

The chain employs TRBV7-2 and TRBJ2-7; no clear D gene. Trimming pared 5 bases from V and 0 bases from J, leaving 14 bases between. This CDR3 contains 15 residues. CDR1 is SGHTA and CDR2 is FQGNSA in the germline V gene. CDR3 sequence: CASSPRVSSSYEQYF. The DNA for the CDR3 is TGTGCCAGCAGCCCCCGGGTTTCGAGCTCCTACGAGCAGTACTTC.

This clone was detected once. The V gene is TRBV28, the J gene TRBJ2-7; maybe TRBD2 (6 bases). Trimming cost V 1 base and J 9 bases, with 13 bases left between them. Germline CDR1 MDHEN, CDR2 SYDVKM. The CDR3 contains 13 residues. As DNA, the CDR3 is TGTGCCAGCAGTTTATCCGGGGATAGCGGGCAGTACTTC. This codes for CASSLSGDSGQYF.

V usage is TRBV28 and J usage is TRBJ1-1; a possible D gene is TRBD1 (5 bases). V gave up 3 bases and J gave up 4 bases, with 12 bases separating them. Germline lookup yields CDR1 MDHEN and CDR2 SYDVKM. There are 14 residues in the CDR3. Here the CDR3 reads CASSLRQGLTEAFF. Written as DNA, the CDR3 is TGTGCCAGCAGTTTGAGGCAGGGCCTCACTGAAGCTTTCTTT.